The clone carrying this T cell receptor beta chain came up a few times. What it binds is unknown. The data were obtained in a study of cytomegalovirus exposure and HLA in healthy donors. Findings and limits, study-wide: Most likely, a cluster of highly shared sequence variants arose as a sequencing artifact. Later analysis showed most CMV-associated TCR beta chains appearing HLA-restricted. TCR beta chains numbering more than 150 were designated cytomegalovirus-associated.

Germline assignment: CDR1 MNHNS and CDR2 SASEGT. The CDR3 contains 18 residues. After removal of 3 bases from V and 6 bases from J, the junction contained 16 bases not matched to a gene. Primers for the PCR totalled 60 Vbeta and 13 Jbeta. Clones were read by immunoSEQ multiplex PCR, and TCRdb kept only the in-frame ones, dropping some. This table holds around 140,000 clones, 70% to 80% found once. V gene TRBV6-1 combines with J gene TRBJ1-5, with 8 bases that match TRBD1. The material sequenced was PBMCs. This TCR was sampled from a female donor in good health and CMV-seronegative. The CDR3 DNA follows: TGTGCCAGCAGTGACTTTCCCGCGGCACAGGGGGTAGGTCAGCCCCAGCATTTT. Translating gives CASSDFPAAQGVGQPQHF.